Below, one TCR beta chain is given with its context. Its antigen is still unknown. Base qualities are not recorded, but no much larger clone differs from it by a single base. The cohort consisted of fewer than 700 healthy bone marrow donors. Cohort members were all nominally healthy when sampled, although unrecorded immune exposures were likely present. The donor tested CMV seronegative and was one of the 352 seronegative cohort members. A peripheral blood sample was collected from each donor, and TCR beta sequencing was performed on peripheral blood mononuclear cells. Genomic DNA extraction from the blood cell samples was performed with the Qiagen DNeasy Blood Extraction Kit. Libraries were prepared through the immunoSEQ multiplex PCR assay. A mixture of 60 forward primers for TCR Vbeta segments and 13 reverse primers for TCR Jbeta segments was used in the multiplex PCR. A multiplex PCR assay on genomic DNA amplified the CDR3 region of rearranged TCR beta genes. On the Illumina HiSeq System, the amplified TCR beta libraries were sequenced as 87-base-pair reads. The study's own analysis went as follows. A later analysis counted tens of millions of unique TCR beta chains across the 670 or so repertoires, and some 11 million of these chains were shared by at least two donors. Raw reads were error-corrected and collapsed into unique sequences by a nearest-neighbor algorithm in which closely related sequences were merged to remove PCR and sequencing errors. CDR3 sequences were aligned to IMGT reference sequences to assign V, D and J gene segments. For a sequence to be retained, at least a six-nucleotide match to both a V gene segment and a J gene segment was required. Rearrangements were classified as productive when the CDR3 lacked stop codons and remained in frame with V and J, and all other rearrangements were classified as non-productive. Following IMGT convention, CDR3 was defined as the stretch from the second conserved V-encoded cysteine to the conserved J-encoded phenylalanine. Sequences without an unambiguous match to a single V gene segment were excluded from the earlier analysis of approximately 600 of the donors. An earlier analysis of 587 of the donors called V segments functional above 56.7% productive rearrangements and segregating when the between-donor standard deviation exceeded 5%. A statistical classification framework was built for diagnosing cytomegalovirus status from the catalog of TCR beta chain sequences. V and J gene assignment, in a later analysis, came from comparing TCR nucleotide sequences with IMGT/GENE-DB human TR gene sequences. The TCRdist pipeline was used in a later analysis to assign CDR3 sequences and most-parsimonious VDJ recombination scenarios. In a later analysis, each TCR beta chain was defined by its CDR3 amino acid sequence together with its V-gene family, and reads lacking a unique V-gene family were excluded. As a way to deal with suspected cross-contamination and a sequencing artifact, a later analysis dropped nearly 600 nucleotide sequences that were highly shared and had low generation probability. For each public chain, a later analysis derived a clonal expansion index from normalized ranks of inferred template counts within each repertoire. Generation probabilities in a later analysis came from a VDJ recombination model fitted to out-of-frame rearrangements, and those results were checked against IGoR. In a later analysis, hypergeometric tests were used to score TCR-TCR, TCR-HLA and TCR-CMV co-occurrence, with a repertoire-size bias correction applied to TCR pairs. To estimate false discovery rates, a later analysis permuted the HLA or CMV assignments 20 times. A later analysis grouped co-occurring TCRs with DBSCAN, adding TCRdist sequence similarity when clustering within HLA-allele-positive subsets. Repertoires with fewer than 30,000 or more than 120,000 public chains were left out of co-occurrence clustering, as were about five repertoires with anomalous nucleotide sharing. Imported from immuneACCESS, the table was reduced by TCRdb to in-frame sequences with V and J called. These copies leave out some clones; in studies compared against another copy, an unresolved V gene accounts for under half, and the cause of the remainder is not known. The V and J calls and the clone size are those of that table, but D and trimming were determined from the DNA. In this sample the table shows about 98,000 clones, roughly two thirds of which occur a single time. The ten largest account for over 2% of the sample.

The sample belongs to a study of cytomegalovirus exposure and HLA in healthy donors (dated by TCRdb to about 2017). General notes on the study: An earlier analysis of roughly 610 of the donors reported approximately 280 Gb of sequence data and 117 million unique TCR beta sequences obtained from about 200 million T cells. A later genetic analysis used genome-wide SNP genotypes for about 55% of the 666 donors, treating that subset as a discovery cohort. Alongside the repertoire data, information on donor age, sex, ethnicity and CMV serostatus was compiled. Among a few hundred genotyped donors of the cohort, an average of about 240,000 unique TCR beta nucleotide sequences were sequenced per donor, about a sixth of them non-productive. The T cell repertoires of 666 subjects were profiled by immunosequencing and related to cytomegalovirus serostatus. A later analysis re-analyzed previously published TCR beta repertoires from approximately 700 donors and added high-resolution HLA genotyping to study TCR occurrence patterns. All discovery cohort repertoires had been generated on a single sequencing platform. To predict cytomegalovirus infection status, the study brought together high-throughput TCR immunosequencing, statistical association of individual TCRs with disease status, and machine learning. The study aimed to test whether cataloging public T cell receptors could reveal signatures of past pathogen exposure. A separate validation cohort of about 110 different subjects was used in addition to the roughly 720-subject first cohort. Rather than drawing on any new phenotypic data, the later analysis identified candidate immune exposures from TCR beta sequences and the way those sequences occurred across donors. Of the roughly 400 genotyped donors, approximately 80% fell in the genetic ancestry cluster associated with self-reported Caucasian donors. An earlier analysis of 587 of the donors used high-throughput TCR beta sequencing to judge whether each TCR beta V gene segment behaved as functional or pseudogenic. An early release that covered approximately 600 HLA-typed donors contained about 290 gigabases of sequencing data and 70 million to 100 million unique TCR sequences. HLA typing included class I and class II loci at four-digit resolution. Because of strong linkage in the cohort, roughly 5 DR-DQ haplotypes were treated as single units for association and clustering. The number of donors typed differed by locus, with about 629-640 for A, B, C, DRB1 and DQB1, roughly 520 for DQA1, 600 to 610 for DPA1, and 450 to 480 for DPB1.

From the cysteine up to the phenylalanine, the CDR3 has a length of 14 residues. The sequence is cut down to CDR3 DNA, 42 bases in frame from base 1. Based on the germline V gene, the CDR1 and CDR2 sequences are SGHAT and FQNNGV. V was cut back by 3 bases and J by 0 bases, leaving a gap of 9 bases between them. What the research found in general, with its limitations: Linkage disequilibrium might explain the correlated functional status among segregating V segments, but an unknown experimental factor could not be excluded. The only immune exposure information available for the cohort was CMV serostatus. A cluster of highly shared sequence variants was judged likely to be a technical artifact of the sequencing pipeline. While some public TCRs were present in many individuals, most TCR sequences turned up only very rarely across donors. The 87-base-pair reads could not distinguish some IMGT-functional V segments, including TRBV6-2 and TRBV6-3, so those segments were excluded. Strong co-occurrence of HLA alleles, especially DR and DQ, made assigning TCR associations to individual alleles difficult. The earlier analysis of some 540 of the donors excluded around 17 rarely observed V segments, including chromosome 9 orphons, because counts were too low. Roughly uniform sequencing depth across donors was assumed in presence/absence analyses, although this assumption may not hold. In a later analysis, several top co-occurrence clusters were reported to appear linked to parvovirus B19, influenza, CMV and Epstein-Barr virus. A later analysis found that TCR association rates varied across HLA loci, with DRB1 alleles showing the most associated TCRs and HLA-C alleles the fewest. HLA typing was unavailable for some donors at each locus, so association tests used only the typed subset. The authors suggested that the approach could potentially be generalized to other disease states and immunological phenotypes. A further reported finding was that TCR beta sequences accurately predicted the HLA-A and HLA-B alleles for most subjects in the first cohort. At a false discovery rate of 0.05, a later analysis linked fewer than 20,000 TCR beta sequences to specific HLA alleles. In a later analysis, HLA-associated TCR beta chains were found to be more clonally expanded and to have lower generation probabilities than equally common non-associated chains. V-gene and J-gene trimming of TCR beta chains was associated with a missense DCLRE1C variant in a later genetic analysis, and the association was replicated in an independent cohort. A later genetic analysis reported fewer N-insertions in productive TCRs among donors in an Asian-associated ancestry cluster than the roughly 640-donor mean. This cohort had only TCR beta chains sequenced, and the lack of alpha or paired-chain data limited which features could be detected. In an earlier analysis of approximately 600 of the donors, most TCR beta V segments were observed in productive rearrangements about 87% or about 30% of the time, broadly matching IMGT annotations. According to a later analysis, most CMV-associated TCR beta chains appeared to be HLA-restricted, and the HLA associations seemed to be driven largely by CMV exposure. The study gave a list of more than 150 TCR beta chains associated with cytomegalovirus. The classifier was reported to diagnose cytomegalovirus status with high specificity and sensitivity in both the original cohort and the validation cohort. In vitro tests confirmed that three of the cytomegalovirus-associated TCR beta chains recognize cytomegalovirus antigens.

The chain employs TRBV11-2 and TRBJ2-7; the D gene is unclear. This clonotype originated in a middle-aged man in good health and CMV-seronegative. Sequencing was done on a sample of PBMCs. Here the CDR3 is given as CASSFGRSSYEQYF. DNA sequence: TGTGCCAGCAGCTTTGGCAGAAGCTCCTACGAGCAGTACTTC.